This entry lists 17 T cell receptor beta chains sequenced from one sample in a study of cytomegalovirus exposure and HLA in healthy donors. Primers: 60 Vbeta forward and 13 Jbeta reverse. Some clones are missing from TCRdb's copy, which holds only in-frame ones; the method was immunoSEQ multiplex PCR. The sample carries some 130,000 clones, roughly 78% recorded once. Material for sequencing was PBMCs. Receptors were obtained from a man in his forties or fifties in good health and CMV-seropositive.

CDR3 coding DNA: TGCAGCGTACGGGACTCCGCGAACACCGGGGAGCTGTTTTTT. It specifies CSVRDSANTGELFF. The chain is built from TRBV29-1 and TRBJ2-2; D is possibly TRBD2 (6 bases). Germline V CDR1 and CDR2: SQVTM, ANQGSEA. V lost 6 bases, J lost 0 bases, and 11 bases lay in between. This CDR3 region has 14 residues.

J is TRBJ2-7 and V is TRBV18; TRBD2 matches at 14 bases. The J segment lost 2 bases and the V segment lost 6 bases, leaving 15 bases of the junction unmatched. The CDR3 runs 19 residues. Germline CDR1 KGHSH, CDR2 LQKENI. The CDR3 DNA reads as TGTGCCAGCTCTGCTAGACCTGGGACTAGCGGGAGTAACACCTACGAGCAGTACTTC. Encoded protein: CASSARPGTSGSNTYEQYF.

The V and J genes are TRBV19 and TRBJ2-3, with a possible D match to TRBD1 (6 bases). This CDR3 contains 16 residues. Trimming took off 3 bases at V and 3 bases at J, with 16 bases between the two ends. The germline V gene has CDR1 LNHDA and CDR2 SQIVND (reference sequence). CDR3 loop: CASSIKQGFGTDTQYF. Written as DNA, the CDR3 is TGTGCCAGTAGTATCAAACAGGGCTTTGGAACAGATACGCAGTATTTT.

V and J are TRBV7-2 and TRBJ1-2; a possible D gene is TRBD1 (6 bases). The germline V gene has CDR1 SGHTA and CDR2 FQGNSA. V shed 4 bases and J shed 2 bases, with 8 bases lying between them. The CDR3 extends over 13 amino acids. CDR3 sequence: CASSSGQNYGYTF. The DNA of the CDR3 is TGTGCCAGCAGCTCTGGACAGAACTATGGCTACACCTTC.

The V call is TRBV9, the J call TRBJ2-6; 8 nucleotides line up with TRBD1. The trim removed 4 bases at V and 2 bases at J, leaving 2 bases unmatched. Germline V gives CDR1 SGDLS, CDR2 YYNGEE. This CDR3 spans 15 amino acids. CDR3 in amino acids: CASSQQGAGANVLTF. The CDR3 DNA reads as TGTGCCAGCAGCCAACAGGGGGCTGGGGCCAACGTCCTGACTTTC.

V gene TRBV5-6 combines with J gene TRBJ2-5; weak D call: TRBD1 (6 bases). The CDR3 spans 16 residues. Germline V gives CDR1 SGHDT, CDR2 YYEEEE. V was trimmed by 0 bases and J by 2 bases, leaving 14 bases between them. The CDR3 nucleotides read TGTGCCAGCAGCTTGGGGACCGGGACACCTCAAGAGACCCAGTACTTC. Protein: CASSLGTGTPQETQYF.

The genes are TRBV7-6 and TRBJ2-2; 7 bases line up with TRBD1. With V trimmed by 1 base and J by 7 bases, 6 bases remained unmatched. This CDR3 spans 15 amino acids. Per germline, CDR1 SGHVS and CDR2 FNYEAQ. The CDR3 sequence: CASSLEAQGRGELFF. In DNA, the CDR3 is TGTGCCAGCAGCTTAGAGGCACAGGGGCGCGGGGAGCTGTTTTTT.

For the CDR3, the DNA is TGTGCCAGCAGCGTCACCGGGACAGGGGGTGAAAAACTGTTTTTT. Its protein is CASSVTGTGGEKLFF. This chain uses TRBV7-2 with TRBJ1-4; 11 nucleotides align to TRBD1. Looked up from germline, CDR1 is SGHTA and CDR2 is FQGNSA. V shed 5 bases and J 7 bases; nucleotides not matched to a gene: 6. This CDR3 region has 15 residues.

The sample holds a few counts of this clone. In nucleotides, the CDR3 is TGTGCCATCAGACCCAGACAGGGAGAGACCGTTAACTATGGCTACACCTTC. It yields the protein CAIRPRQGETVNYGYTF. This chain connects TRBV10-3 to TRBJ1-2; 7 bases fit TRBD1. The germline gives CDR1 ENHRY, CDR2 SYGVKD. V lost 6 bases and J lost 1; bases outside the gene matches: 14. The CDR3 is 17 residues long.

The V call is TRBV6-6, the J call TRBJ1-5; D perhaps matches TRBD1 (5 bases). The V gene lost 0 bases and the J gene lost 7 bases, with 13 bases spanning the gap. The germline V gene has CDR1 MNHNY and CDR2 SVGAGI (reference sequence). CDR3 length: 15 amino acids. The CDR3 DNA reads as TGTGCCAGCAGTTACTCGGCGCAGGGTACCCAGCCCCAGCATTTT. Translated, it gives CASSYSAQGTQPQHF.

This clone has more than one count but fewer than ten. DNA of the CDR3: TGTGCCAGCAGTGATAGCCCCTCGGGGAGGGGTGGCTACACCTTC. Residues: CASSDSPSGRGGYTF. The chain carries TRBV6-1 and TRBJ1-2; possibly TRBD1 for D (5 bases). Germline loops: CDR1 MNHNS, CDR2 SASEGT. This CDR3 is built from 15 residues. Deletions cut 3 bases from V and 7 bases from J, with 18 bases between.

As DNA, the CDR3 is TGCAGCTTCCGACCGTACAGGGGTACCTACGAGCAGTACTTC. Amino acids: CSFRPYRGTYEQYF. The chain combines TRBV29-1 with TRBJ2-5, with 7 bases lining up with TRBD1. The J call may not be correct, given that the DNA end is closer to TRBJ2-7. The CDR3 length is 14 residues. Germline-derived CDR1 and CDR2 are SQVTM and ANQGSEA.

This sequence joins TRBV5-6 and TRBJ1-1; 7 nucleotides line up with TRBD1. Losses at the gene ends were 6 bases for V and 1 base for J; bases not matched to a gene: 6. Germline V gene sequence: CDR1 SGHDT, CDR2 YYEEEE. The CDR3 has 14 amino acids. Here the CDR3 reads CASIWTGQNTEAFF. The CDR3 DNA sequence: TGTGCCAGCATCTGGACAGGCCAGAACACTGAAGCTTTCTTT.

The rearrangement joins TRBV7-8 to TRBJ1-2, with D hard to call. V lost 3 bases and J lost 6, with 11 bases in between. This CDR3 has 13 residues. CDR1 and CDR2 (germline): SGHVS, FQNEAQ. The CDR3, as DNA: TGTGCCAGCAGCTTTCAGCCTGGAGATGGCTACACCTTC. Amino acids: CASSFQPGDGYTF.

There are a few counts of this clone. The chain couples TRBV6-4 to TRBJ2-1, with 7 bases aligning to TRBD1. CDR3 length: 15 amino acids. V lost 0 bases and J lost 6; bases outside the gene matches: 5. In germline, CDR1 is MRHNA, CDR2 SNTAGT. The CDR3 region has the DNA TGTGCCAGCAGTGACTCGTTAGGGACAGCCAATGAGCAGTTCTTC. Its protein product is CASSDSLGTANEQFF.

This sequence joins TRBV10-3 and TRBJ1-4, with TRBD1 matching 7 bases. V trimming: 0 bases; J trimming: 1 base; junction bases outside the gene matches: 2. The CDR3 consists of 16 residues. Germline CDR1 reads ENHRY; CDR2 reads SYGVKD. CDR3 sequence: CAISESSGGTNEKLFF. Here the CDR3 DNA reads TGTGCCATCAGTGAGTCTTCAGGGGGAACTAATGAAAAACTGTTTTTT.

The CDR3 bases are TGTGCCAGCACCCAAGTTAGGACTAGCGGGGGGGGCACGCAGTATTTT. Protein sequence: CASTQVRTSGGGTQYF. The V call is TRBV6-6, the J call TRBJ2-3, with 15 bases lining up with TRBD2. The J segment lost 9 bases and the V segment lost 7 bases, leaving 11 bases of the junction unmatched. The CDR3 consists of 16 residues. Germline V gives CDR1 MNHNY, CDR2 SVGAGI (reference sequence).